One sample yielded the 30 T cell receptor beta chains listed below, sequenced in a study of shared clonotypes between healthy human individuals. TCRdb's table, derived via immunoSEQ multiplex PCR, lists solely in-frame clones and lacks some. The repertoire includes about 2 million clones, about 95% of them detected once, and roughly 1% sits in the top ten. The naive CD8 subset, CD45RO-negative cells positively selected for CCR7, excluded terminally differentiated effector memory CD45RA+ cells. The source material was naive CD8+ T cells sorted from blood. The source of these receptors is a man aged 18 to 29 in good health.

This clone was counted once. The sample contains more than one DNA sequence encoding this CDR3. The chain uses TRBV27 and TRBJ2-7, with TRBD1 matching over 10 bases. The CDR3 is made up of 13 amino acids. Looked up from germline, CDR1 is MNHEY and CDR2 is SMNVEV (reference sequence). The V and J ends lost 4 bases and 5 bases, in that order; junction bases with no gene match: 2. The CDR3 nucleotides read TGTGCCAGCAGTTGGACAGGGGGGAACGAGCAGTACTTC. This gives the protein CASSWTGGNEQYF.

This chain joins TRBV27 and TRBJ1-2, with a tentative D call TRBD1 (6 bases). Germline V gene data show CDR1 as MNHEY and CDR2 as SMNVEV (reference sequence). The CDR3 length is 18 residues. V was clipped by 5 bases and J by 6 bases, with 28 bases between them. The CDR3 here is CASSPRGGADVRVNGYTF. In nucleotides, the CDR3 is TGTGCCAGCAGTCCTCGGGGGGGGGCTGATGTCCGGGTTAATGGCTACACCTTC.

The chain recombines TRBV5-6 with TRBJ2-7; TRBD2 matches at 11 bases. From germline, CDR1 is SGHDT and CDR2 YYEEEE. The CDR3 length is 15 residues. V shed 4 bases and J 4 bases; nucleotides not matched to a gene: 7. CDR3 in DNA: TGTGCCAGCAGCGGGGCGGCTAGCGGGAGGTACGAGCAGTACTTC. This encodes CASSGAASGRYEQYF. The full variable domain, in which reference TRBV5-6 and TRBJ2-7 provide the parts outside the CDR3, is DAGVTQSPTHLIKTRGQQVTLRCSPKSGHDTVSWYQQALGQGPQFIFQYYEEEERQRGNFPDRFSGHQFPNYSSELNVNALLLGDSALYLCASSGAASGRYEQYFGPGTRLTVT.

The V gene is TRBV4-1, the J gene TRBJ1-1; D possibly corresponds to TRBD1 (6 bases). The CDR3 has 18 amino acids. V was clipped by 0 bases and J by 0 bases, with 17 bases between them. Germline values: CDR1 MGHRA, CDR2 YSYEKL. CDR3 sequence: CASSQDLGGLKMNTEAFF. In DNA form, the CDR3 reads TGCGCCAGCAGCCAAGATCTCGGGGGGCTGAAGATGAACACTGAAGCTTTCTTT.

The V and J genes are TRBV5-1 and TRBJ2-7; 7 bases line up with TRBD2. This CDR3 is 17 amino acids long. CDR1 is SGHRS and CDR2 is YFSETQ in the germline V gene. Trimming cost V 0 bases and J 3 bases; bases outside gene matches: 12. This CDR3 reads CASSLVALRGVHYEQYF. For the CDR3, the DNA is TGCGCCAGCAGCTTGGTGGCCCTCCGGGGGGTTCACTACGAGCAGTACTTC.

The table lists this clone with a count of one. This chain links TRBV4-3 with TRBJ2-7, with 9 bases fitting TRBD2. Germline values: CDR1 LGHNA, CDR2 YSLEER. V lost 4 bases to trimming and J lost 3 bases; unmatched junction nucleotides: 4. This CDR3 is 14 amino acids long. CDR3 nucleotides: TGCGCCAGCAGCCTAGGTAGCGGGAGCTACGAGCAGTACTTC. Encoded protein: CASSLGSGSYEQYF.

This clone was seen once. The genes are TRBV19 and TRBJ1-1; the match to TRBD1 covers 7 bases. This CDR3 has 14 residues. V shed 5 bases and J 4 bases; nucleotides not matched to a gene: 7. Germline CDR1 is LNHDA and CDR2 is SQIVND (reference sequence). The CDR3 here is CASSGRQGPTEAFF. Written as DNA, the CDR3 is TGTGCCAGTAGTGGCCGACAGGGCCCCACTGAAGCTTTCTTT.

This clone was picked up one time. This chain joins TRBV4-3 and TRBJ1-1; D unresolved. This CDR3 spans 14 amino acids. The germline CDR1 and CDR2 sequences are LGHNA and YSLEER. Trimming took off 5 bases at V and 1 base at J, with 11 bases between the two ends. CDR3 coding DNA: TGCGCCAGCAGCTCCAGCTCTGAGAACACTGAAGCTTTCTTT. Its translation is CASSSSSENTEAFF.

Concerning this clone itself: In the same sample, other DNA sequences code for this CDR3. The rearrangement joins TRBV6-1 to TRBJ2-7; 9 nucleotides line up with TRBD1. CDR1 is MNHNS and CDR2 is SASEGT in the germline V gene. The CDR3 is 14 residues long. J gave up 3 bases and V 3 bases, and 3 bases lay outside the gene matches. DNA for the CDR3: TGTGCCAGCAGTGAGGGACAGGGTGGCTACGAGCAGTACTTC. Translation gives CASSEGQGGYEQYF.

The chain employs TRBV5-6 and TRBJ2-3, with D unresolved. CDR3 size: 15 residues. V gave up 1 base and J gave up 5 bases, with 14 bases separating them. Per the germline V gene, CDR1 is SGHDT and CDR2 is YYEEEE. CDR3 nucleotides: TGTGCCAGCAGCTTGCCGTCTTACGAGGAAGATACGCAGTATTTT. It encodes CASSLPSYEEDTQYF.

The gene calls are TRBV7-6 and TRBJ1-3; D gene unclear. Germline V CDR1 and CDR2: SGHVS, FNYEAQ. Trimming stripped 4 bases from V and 2 bases from J, with 12 bases between. The CDR3 extends over 15 amino acids. CDR3 nucleotides: TGTGCCAGCAGCTCCCCAATGGAGGCTGGAAACACCATATATTTT. It codes for CASSSPMEAGNTIYF.

In regard to this clone: Other DNA sequences in this sample translate to the same CDR3. The chain combines TRBV10-1 with TRBJ2-5, with D unresolved. This CDR3 is built from 12 residues. The germline V and J ends were trimmed by 3 bases and 5 bases, with 7 bases remaining between them. Germline loops: CDR1 WNHNN, CDR2 SYGVQD (reference sequence). CDR3 protein: CASSETGETQYF. CDR3 sequence (DNA): TGCGCCAGCAGTGAAACTGGGGAGACCCAGTACTTC.

Note on this clone: Other DNA sequences within the sample encode an identical CDR3. The J gene is TRBJ1-2, the V gene TRBV7-9; TRBD1 matches at 7 bases. Germline trimming cut 1 base from V and 4 bases from J; bases unmatched to any gene: 6. Germline CDR1 SEHNR, CDR2 FQNEAQ (reference sequence). The CDR3 runs 15 residues. CDR3 protein: CASSLGWDSFYGYTF. The CDR3 DNA follows: TGTGCCAGCAGCTTAGGCTGGGACAGTTTCTATGGCTACACCTTC.

V is TRBV4-1 and J is TRBJ1-2, with D unresolved. CDR3 length equals 16 residues. Per germline, CDR1 MGHRA and CDR2 YSYEKL. V lost 1 base, J lost 4 bases, and 16 bases lay in between. The CDR3 sequence: CASSQAGSLLGYGYTF. CDR3 in DNA: TGCGCCAGCAGCCAAGCGGGCAGCTTACTGGGCTATGGCTACACCTTC.

For this clone: The identical CDR3 is also encoded by other nucleotide sequences in the sample. The chain carries TRBV30 and TRBJ2-3; 8 positions match TRBD2. Per the germline V gene, CDR1 is GTSNPN and CDR2 is SVGIG (reference sequence). V was clipped by 0 bases and J by 3 bases; unmatched bases: 2. There are 14 residues in the CDR3. CDR3: CAWSVLAGTDTQYF. In DNA, the CDR3 is TGTGCCTGGAGTGTATTAGCGGGGACAGATACGCAGTATTTT.

This rearrangement joins TRBV2 to TRBJ2-1; TRBD1 matches at 10 bases. CDR3 length: 16 residues. Germline values: CDR1 SNHLY, CDR2 FYNNEI. The ends lost 5 bases at V and 2 bases at J; junction bases unmatched: 6. CDR3 amino acids: CASSTGTGEPYNEQFF. The CDR3 coding sequence is TGTGCCAGCAGTACCGGGACAGGGGAGCCCTACAATGAGCAGTTCTTC.

V and J are TRBV28 and TRBJ2-2; 7 nucleotides align to TRBD1. The trim removed 5 bases at V and 5 bases at J, leaving 11 bases unmatched. Germline V lookup: CDR1 MDHEN, CDR2 SYDVKM. CDR3 length equals 16 residues. CDR3 in amino acids: CASSPEPGQWTGELFF. The CDR3 region has the DNA TGTGCCAGCAGTCCGGAGCCGGGACAGTGGACCGGGGAGCTGTTTTTT.

CDR3 DNA sequence: TGTGCCAGCGAGGGCGATGATAGTTCGACGCAGTATTTT. This sequence encodes CASEGDDSSTQYF. The chain recombines TRBV7-9 with TRBJ2-3, with D possibly being TRBD2 (5 bases). Germline V gene lookup returns CDR1 SEHNR and CDR2 FQNEAQ (reference sequence). The CDR3 totals 13 residues. With 8 bases removed from V and 9 bases from J, the gap between germline ends came to 18 bases.

The chain combines TRBV2 with TRBJ2-1; D is uncertain. This CDR3 spans 13 amino acids. The V and J ends lost 8 bases and 5 bases respectively, with 13 bases between them. Germline loops: CDR1 SNHLY, CDR2 FYNNEI. The CDR3: CASHPPGNNEQFF. The CDR3 bases are TGTGCCAGCCATCCCCCAGGAAACAATGAGCAGTTCTTC.

The chain is built from TRBV30 and TRBJ2-7; TRBD2 is a possible D gene (5 bases). CDR1 is GTSNPN and CDR2 is SVGIG in the germline V gene (reference sequence). The CDR3 has 15 amino acids. V was trimmed by 0 bases and J by 3 bases, leaving 15 bases between them. The CDR3 reads CAWSVEEVLFYEQYF. As DNA, the CDR3 is TGTGCCTGGAGTGTAGAGGAGGTCCTTTTCTACGAGCAGTACTTC.

The genes are TRBV6-5 and TRBJ2-5; no reliable D call. Trimming cost V 6 bases and J 5 bases, with 13 bases left between them. CDR1 is MNHEY, CDR2 SVGAGI, per germline. The CDR3 is made up of 13 amino acids. In DNA, the CDR3 is TGTGCCAGCAGACCCTTCTTACGGGAGACCCAGTACTTC. Translating gives CASRPFLRETQYF.

The table lists this clone with a few counts. The chain has TRBV6-4 and TRBJ1-2; D remains unclear. CDR3 length equals 11 residues. V gave up 2 bases and J gave up 4 bases, with 2 bases separating them. Germline assignment: CDR1 MRHNA and CDR2 SNTAGT. The DNA for the CDR3 is TGTGCCAGCAGTGACAGCTATGGCTACACCTTC. It encodes CASSDSYGYTF.

Of note for this clone: The same CDR3 can be traced to other DNA sequences in this sample. The chain recombines TRBV9 with TRBJ2-1; D unclear. The CDR3 runs 15 residues. Per the germline V gene, CDR1 is SGDLS and CDR2 is YYNGEE. Trimming took 4 bases from V and 1 from J, leaving 12 bases between them. The CDR3 DNA follows: TGTGCCAGCAGCCCCCCTCCCGGGTCCTACAATGAGCAGTTCTTC. Translating gives CASSPPPGSYNEQFF.

The CDR3 region is CASSYVLAGEQETQYF. In DNA, the CDR3 is TGTGCCAGCAGTTACGTCCTAGCGGGAGAGCAAGAGACCCAGTACTTC. V and J are TRBV6-5 and TRBJ2-5; 10 bases map to TRBD2. This CDR3 has 16 residues. Germline CDR1 reads MNHEY; CDR2 reads SVGAGI. Unmatched junction bases numbered 5, after V lost 2 bases and J lost 2 bases.

The chain recombines TRBV10-3 with TRBJ2-1; 10 positions match TRBD2. Losses at the gene ends were 10 bases for V and 1 base for J; bases not matched to a gene: 4. In germline, CDR1 is ENHRY, CDR2 SYGVKD. The CDR3 sequence is 14 residues long. The CDR3 DNA sequence: TGTGCCACCCTAGCGGGAGAGTCCTACAATGAGCAGTTCTTC. This codes for CATLAGESYNEQFF.

The chain links TRBV4-1 to TRBJ1-4; D gene uncertain. V was shortened by 0 bases and J by 7 bases, with 15 bases between the two germline ends. The germline CDR1 and CDR2 sequences are MGHRA and YSYEKL. This CDR3 is 16 amino acids long. For the CDR3, the DNA is TGCGCCAGCAGCCAAGATGGCGACCTGCGATCTGAAAAACTGTTTTTT. This encodes CASSQDGDLRSEKLFF.

The chain employs TRBV7-9 and TRBJ1-4; D possibly corresponds to TRBD1 (6 bases). Germline lookup yields CDR1 SEHNR and CDR2 FQNEAQ (reference sequence). V lost 4 bases and J 8 bases, leaving 14 bases between the germline ends. This CDR3 region has 14 residues. This chain's CDR3 is CASSSTGSGEKLFF. Written as DNA, the CDR3 is TGTGCCAGCAGCTCGACAGGATCAGGAGAAAAACTGTTTTTT.

This clone was recorded once. The chain carries TRBV19 and TRBJ2-3, with 10 positions matching TRBD1. CDR3 length: 18 amino acids. Germline values: CDR1 LNHDA, CDR2 SQIVND (reference sequence). The J segment lost 2 bases and the V segment lost 5 bases, leaving 13 bases of the junction unmatched. CDR3 coding DNA: TGTGCCAGTAGTGACCGGGACAGGGGAAGGGTTTTCACAGATACGCAGTATTTT. Translating it yields CASSDRDRGRVFTDTQYF.

V and J are TRBV9 and TRBJ2-7, with 7 bases identical to TRBD1. CDR1 and CDR2 (germline): SGDLS, YYNGEE. With 0 bases clipped from V and 1 base from J, the junction kept 4 bases outside the gene matches. The CDR3 sequence is 15 residues long. The CDR3: CASSVVGTASYEQYF. CDR3 bases: TGTGCCAGCAGCGTAGTGGGGACAGCTTCCTACGAGCAGTACTTC.

This clone was seen a handful of times. The chain links TRBV18 to TRBJ2-3; TRBD2 aligns across 8 bases. With V trimmed by 2 bases and J by 1 base, 5 bases remained unmatched. The CDR3 loop spans 16 amino acids. Per germline, CDR1 KGHSH and CDR2 LQKENI. The CDR3: CASSPGSSGGTDTQYF. The CDR3 nucleotides read TGTGCCAGCTCACCAGGTAGTAGCGGGGGCACAGATACGCAGTATTTT.